This entry features one T cell receptor beta chain sequence. This clonotype has only a few counts. What antigen it recognizes has not been identified. No much larger clonotype is one base removed from it; base qualities were not supplied. TCR beta repertoires were profiled from peripheral blood of 10 to 15 young patients with multiple sclerosis to demonstrate the VDJtools post-analysis software. Multiple sclerosis patients were children and adolescents aged about 6 to 15 years. From a lookup of the germline V gene, CDR1 and CDR2 are SGHRS and YFSETQ. V sheds 3 bases and J sheds 2 bases, leaving 14 bases between their ends. The CDR3 measures 15 amino acids from cysteine to phenylalanine. Here the CDR3 DNA is all that survives: 45 bases in frame from base 1. The sample belongs to a study of post-analysis software for immune sequencing data (dated by TCRdb to about 2015). The study in broad terms: Recorded disease courses included relapsing-remitting, secondary progressive and progressive-relapsing multiple sclerosis, with some patients lacking subtype annotation. The patient repertoires were set against about 12 previously published healthy control repertoires from donors whose ages ranged from roughly 6 to 27 years. A subset of samples was prepared in parallel using single-end sample barcoding, then pooled and co-amplified after Illumina adapter ligation.

The library was obtained by PCR. The sequencing machine was an Illumina HiSeq 2500. To reduce PCR and sequencing biases, unique molecular identifiers were built into the TCR beta cDNA libraries. Per 1 to 10 million input T cells, 500,000 or so cDNA molecules were obtained, such that each molecule approximated one T cell. The patient libraries were prepared and sequenced with the same protocol used for the earlier healthy control dataset. Samples belonging to the same batch were prepared together, multiplexed and sequenced on a shared HiSeq lane. On the authors' methods: MIGEC was used to process the raw barcoded reads, and molecular identifier groups with only a single read were discarded before consensus assembly and CDR3 extraction. Clonotype tables were post-analysed with VDJtools, normalizing diversity by down-sampling all datasets to the smallest sample size. To correct batch-related cross-sample contamination, repertoire overlap clustering matched CDR3 amino acid sequences but not nucleotide sequences. TCRdb reanalyzed the raw reads on its own, using fastp at Q25 for trimming and MiXCR for clone calling, and kept in-frame beta chains. Rows with one shared CDR3 protein collapse into an entry with the most common genes and DNA. The V and J calls and clone size come from TCRdb's table, not from the authors' own analysis. This sample is represented by 740,000 or so distinct CDR3 sequences; 53% of them were singletons. The ten largest make up roughly 4.4% of the sample.

Paper-wide results and their limitations: The multiple sclerosis patient group was slightly younger than the control group. Significantly lower normalized Chao1 diversity was found in multiple sclerosis patients than in controls, suggesting substantial peripheral T-cell clonal expansion. Roughly 5 TRBV segments, including TRBV5-6, TRBV5-1 and TRBV20-1, were significantly more frequent in patients than controls. Direct clustering with F measure revealed strong co-clustering of samples prepared in the same batch, which led to a batch-effect correction.

The V and J genes are TRBV5-1 and TRBJ2-5; TRBD1 might be the D gene, on 5 matching bases. This TCR came from a girl aged 10 to 17 with multiple sclerosis. The sequencing input was blood. The sequence in DNA is TGCGCCAGCAGCTCCGCCCTTTCAGGGCAAGAGACCCAGTACTTC. Translated, this is CASSSALSGQETQYF.